The present entry profiles one T cell receptor beta chain with its context. Its antigen is unknown. No much larger clonotype is one base removed from it; base qualities were not supplied. These data belong to a study of T cell repertoires in ileal Crohn's disease (dated by TCRdb to between 2017 and 2020). Some background on the complete study: The median duration of disease was approximately 8.5 years, and at the time of surgery 35% of patients were active smokers. All patients had surgery for a complication: stricturing disease in 61% and penetrating disease in about 40%. The TCR repertoire was analysed in approximately 60 patients with Crohn's disease drawn from a prospective multicentre cohort. Endoscopic postoperative recurrence was defined as a Rutgeerts score above i0. Roughly half of the patients were given postoperative therapy, with under 13 receiving thiopurines and roughly 20 receiving anti-TNF agents. The study ran alongside a multicentre cohort designed to identify predictors of early endoscopic recurrence after ileocolonic resection. A total of about 170 mucosal samples from around 50 patients were sequenced, with samples obtained at several locations on the surgical specimen and at postoperative endoscopy.

Eligible patients were adults with ileal or ileocolonic Crohn's disease who had an indication for ileocolonic resection. Whole ileal mucosal biopsies were kept frozen at -80 degrees C prior to DNA extraction. Genomic DNA was extracted from frozen whole biopsies with a TRizol-based method and quantified on a NanoDrop 2000 spectrophotometer. CDR1 and CDR2 were assigned from the germline V gene as SGHTA and FQGNSA. From the cysteine up to the phenylalanine, the CDR3 has a length of 15 residues. The sequence is cut down to CDR3 DNA, 45 bases in frame from base 1. V and J are truncated by 2 bases and 2 bases respectively, leaving an intervening sequence of 9 bases. Roughly 500 nanograms of biopsy DNA per sample were submitted for commercial TCRB immunosequencing. Adaptive Biotechnology amplified the CDR3 regions from genomic DNA with a two-step multiplex PCR designed to control amplification bias. Primers for every V and J gene segment were used in the first PCR, and barcodes and Illumina adapters were added in the second PCR. CDR3 libraries were sequenced using an Illumina instrument. As for the authors' bioinformatics: The analysis used both the pipelines supplied by the vendor and custom analysis of the raw data in R/Bioconductor with R version 3.3.0. Clonality, ranging from 0 to 1, was calculated as the inverse of the normalised Shannon entropy of all productive clones. High-frequency clones were defined as the share of the repertoire taken up by the top 100 clones, keeping only clones that passed a 95% confidence test. The Simpson index measured repertoire diversity, and the Morisita-Horn index measured overlap between samples. Sourced from immuneACCESS, this table was stored by TCRdb with only in-frame sequences that have V and J called. A share of the clones is absent; for the studies checked, an unresolved V gene accounts for under half, and the remainder has no known explanation. The V and J calls and clone size are taken from that table; D and trimming were inferred from the DNA. Across this sample there are roughly 31,000 clones, with roughly 75% seen only once. The ten largest make up roughly 19% of the sample.

General conclusions and limits of the study: More high-frequency clones were carried by sorted CD8 T cells than by CD4 T cells, suggesting that mucosal expansions were mainly CD8. Only a subgroup of patients, of unstated size, had their mucosal CD4 and CD8 T cells sorted and sequenced. A significantly higher proportion of clonal expansions was observed in active smokers at surgery than in non-smokers (about 25% vs 20%, p=0.02). Endoscopic recurrence was linked to a higher percentage of high-frequency clones at surgery, and recurrence occurred in every patient whose clonality exceeded 26.8% (18/57).

The sample consisted of ileal tissue. This clonotype was obtained from an adult with Crohn's disease. The V and J genes are TRBV7-2 and TRBJ1-4; matching of 5 bases hints at TRBD1 as the D gene. The CDR3 sequence is CASSLSGTTNEKLFF. The nucleotides read TGTGCCAGCAGCTTATCGGGGACTACTAATGAAAAACTGTTTTTT.